This T cell receptor beta chain was captured by sequencing in a study of blood T cell repertoires in COVID-19. Study-wide background: Whether acute or convalescent, the COVID-19 samples came from the United States, Italy and Spain.

Under the authors' procedure: Estimated nucleated cell counts came from reference gene primer amplification. The data were produced by immunoSEQ multiplex PCR, yet TCRdb's version contains in-frame clones alone and is incomplete. Clone size and V and J calls were adopted from that table, with D and trimming inferred from the DNA. The data show around 230,000 clones, over 75% seen once. One Seattle source followed patients from active infection through their disease course. The V end lost 2 bases, the J end lost 7 bases, and 12 bases lay between the germline ends. Germline assignment: CDR1 SGHDN and CDR2 FVKESK. The length of the CDR3 is 15 residues.

The specimen was peripheral blood. The sequence was collected from a man aged 45-65 years with COVID-19, enrolled during active disease. This chain connects TRBV14 to TRBJ1-6, with D possibly matching TRBD1 (5 bases). DNA for the CDR3: TGTGCCAGCAGCCAAATGGGTCAGGGAAATTCACCCCTCCACTTT. Translating it yields CASSQMGQGNSPLHF.